The clone carrying this T cell receptor beta chain was detected only a few times. This sample is part of a study of T-cell memory formation after mild COVID-19. The CDR3 contains 16 residues. J gave up 1 base and V 6 bases, and 12 bases lay outside the gene matches. CDR1 is LNHDA, CDR2 SQIVND, per germline (reference sequence). Using its own MiXCR run on the 5' RACE reads, TCRdb lists one record per CDR3 protein. The table has 530,000 or so distinct CDR3 sequences, about 18% seen once. The chain recombines TRBV19 with TRBJ2-7; TRBD1 aligns across 7 bases. Sequenced material: PBMCs or a T cell subset sorted from them (not recorded which). This receptor was identified in an adult woman who had mild COVID-19 (a few samples of this study predate the infection). Cell type and time point are not known. CDR3 residues: CASSRQGATPSYEQYF. The CDR3 DNA is TGTGCCAGTAGCAGACAGGGCGCTACACCTTCCTACGAGCAGTACTTC.